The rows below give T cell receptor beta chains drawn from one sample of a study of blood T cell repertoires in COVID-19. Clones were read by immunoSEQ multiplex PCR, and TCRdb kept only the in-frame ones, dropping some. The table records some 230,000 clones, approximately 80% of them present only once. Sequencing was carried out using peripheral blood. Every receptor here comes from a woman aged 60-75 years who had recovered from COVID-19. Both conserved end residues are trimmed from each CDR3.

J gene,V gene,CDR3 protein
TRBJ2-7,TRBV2,ASNRRTGHGEQY
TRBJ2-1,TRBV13,ASSHGTSGYNEQF
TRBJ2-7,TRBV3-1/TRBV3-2,ASSQGGYEQY
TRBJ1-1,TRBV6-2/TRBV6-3,ASSPRRGIPTEAF
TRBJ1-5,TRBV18,ASSPNPGQGTQPQH
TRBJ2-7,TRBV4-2,ASSQGGDYSYEQY
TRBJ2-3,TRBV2,ASSPGLRTDTQY
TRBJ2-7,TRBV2,ASRREVYEQY
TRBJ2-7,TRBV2,ASKEGLFSYEQY
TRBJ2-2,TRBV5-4,ASSLGTGARTGELF
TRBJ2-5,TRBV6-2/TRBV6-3,ASSPRWRVGSGTQY
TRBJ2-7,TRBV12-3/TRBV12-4,ASRQGGSYEQY
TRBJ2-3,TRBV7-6,ASSPRQGWADTQY
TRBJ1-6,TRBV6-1,ASSDPPGGNSPLH
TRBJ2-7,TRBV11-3,ASSLAPGFPYEQY
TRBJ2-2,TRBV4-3,ASSPSPSSTGELF
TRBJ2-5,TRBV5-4,ASSRSGSEETQY
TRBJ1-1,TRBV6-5,ASRTGGFGNTEAF
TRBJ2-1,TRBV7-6,ASAGAGLVGNEQF
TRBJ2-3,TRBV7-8,ASSLGATSGGAADTQY
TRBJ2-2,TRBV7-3,ASSLTIQAGELF
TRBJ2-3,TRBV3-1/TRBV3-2,ASSPGTSPSTDTQY
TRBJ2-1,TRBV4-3,ASSQDRAGGSDNEQF
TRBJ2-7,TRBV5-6,ASSFGPEALEQY
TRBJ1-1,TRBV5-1,ASRVGGLRGMNTEAF
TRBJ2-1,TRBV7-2,ASSWTGTGGYNEQF
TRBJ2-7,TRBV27,ASSPTDRGTYEQY
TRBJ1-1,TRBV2,ASKPLRTEAF
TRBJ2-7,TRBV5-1,ASSLGTGPAYEQY
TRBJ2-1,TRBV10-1,ASLRTSGSYNEQF